The 5 T cell receptor beta chains below come from one sample, sequenced in a study of T cell repertoires in cytomegalovirus infection. TCRdb reprocessed the reads with MiXCR, giving one entry per CDR3 protein. Of more than 150,000 distinct CDR3 sequences listed, about 21% were seen once; the top ten hold roughly 2.9%. Sequenced: PBMCs. The receptors originated from a human donor in good health (CMV status not recorded). Some clones in this sample may be carry-over from other donors' samples.

The chain has TRBV20-1 and TRBJ2-7, with 7 bases that match TRBD2. This CDR3 contains 15 residues. CDR1 and CDR2 from the germline V gene are DFQATT and SNEGSKA (reference sequence). Germline trimming cut 1 base from V and 0 bases from J; bases unmatched to any gene: 6. Here the CDR3 reads CSARGGGISSYEQYF. CDR3 coding DNA: TGCAGTGCTAGAGGGGGGGGAATCAGCTCCTACGAGCAGTACTTC.

This clonotype was seen more than once but under ten times. Germline is not matched at one junction end, which may reflect a read error. The rearrangement joins TRBV20-1 to TRBJ2-7; the match to TRBD2 covers 8 bases. From germline, CDR1 is DFQATT and CDR2 SNEGSKA (reference sequence). The CDR3 extends over 14 amino acids. The CDR3 sequence: CSAPLAGGSHEQYF. CDR3 sequence (DNA): TGCAGTGCTCCCCTTGCGGGAGGCTCCCACGAGCAGTACTTC.

A few counts support this clonotype. This sequence joins TRBV28 and TRBJ2-1; the D gene is possibly TRBD2 (5 bases). This CDR3 region has 13 residues. In germline, CDR1 is MDHEN, CDR2 SYDVKM. The V end was cut by 3 bases, the J end by 9 bases, with 12 bases between. CDR3 sequence: CASSFSSRGEQFF. The CDR3 bases are TGTGCCAGCAGTTTTTCCTCCCGGGGTGAGCAGTTCTTC.

This clonotype occurred many times. CDR3 nucleotide sequence: TGTGCCAGCAGCTTAGTTGGCAGTTTAATGAACATTCAGTACTTC. Translation: CASSLVGSLMNIQYF. This chain connects TRBV7-8 to TRBJ2-4, with D uncertain. V was shortened by 1 base and J by 7 bases, with 14 bases between the two germline ends. Germline V gene sequence: CDR1 SGHVS, CDR2 FQNEAQ. CDR3 length: 15 residues.

This chain links TRBV7-9 with TRBJ2-3, with D hard to call. Germline-derived CDR1 and CDR2 are SEHNR and FQNEAQ (reference sequence). V was cut by 5 bases and J by 7 bases, with 10 bases left in between. This CDR3 region has 12 residues. The CDR3 coding sequence is TGTGCCAGCAGCCTCGACCAAAATACGCAGTATTTT. This codes for CASSLDQNTQYF.